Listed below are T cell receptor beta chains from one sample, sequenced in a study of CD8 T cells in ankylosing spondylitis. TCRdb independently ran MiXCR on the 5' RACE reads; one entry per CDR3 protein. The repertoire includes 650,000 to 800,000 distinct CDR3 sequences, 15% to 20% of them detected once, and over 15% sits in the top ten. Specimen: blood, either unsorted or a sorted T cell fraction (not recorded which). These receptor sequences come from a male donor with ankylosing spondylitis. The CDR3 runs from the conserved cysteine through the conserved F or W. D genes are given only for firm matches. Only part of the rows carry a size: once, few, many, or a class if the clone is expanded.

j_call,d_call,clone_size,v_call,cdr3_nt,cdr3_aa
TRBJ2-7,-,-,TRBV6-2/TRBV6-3,TGTGCCAGCAGAGACAGCAACTACGAGCAGTACTTC,CASRDSNYEQYF
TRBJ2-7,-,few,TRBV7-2,TGTGCCAGCAGCGTAATTGGGGGCTACGAGCAGTACTTC,CASSVIGGYEQYF
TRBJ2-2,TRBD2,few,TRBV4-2,TGTGCCAGCAGCCGAGGACTAGGGAGCACCGGGGAGCTGTTTTTT,CASSRGLGSTGELFF
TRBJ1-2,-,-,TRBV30,TGTGCCACCCAGAAATCGGGACCCCCCGGCTACACCTTC,CATQKSGPPGYTF
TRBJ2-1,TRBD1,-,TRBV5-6,TGTGCCAGCAGCGGCGGCCAAGACAGGGCAGGCTCCTACAATGAGCAGTTCTTC,CASSGGQDRAGSYNEQFF
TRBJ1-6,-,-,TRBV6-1,TGTGCCAGCAGTGAAGCGTTTCCGAGGAATAATTCACCCCTCCACTTT,CASSEAFPRNNSPLHF
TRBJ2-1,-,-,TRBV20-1,TGCAGTGCTAGGGGGCGGGTGCGGACCTACAATGAGCAGTTCTTC,CSARGRVRTYNEQFF
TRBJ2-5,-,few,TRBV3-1,TGTGCCAGCAGCCCCGTCGTCCAAGAGACCCAGTACTTC,CASSPVVQETQYF
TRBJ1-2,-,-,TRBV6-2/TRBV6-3,TGTGCCAGCAGTTACCGACCGGCTACCTCTGGCTACACCTTC,CASSYRPATSGYTF
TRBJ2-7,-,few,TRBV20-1,TGCAGTGCTAGAGATGTGGCGGAGGCTCTCTCCTACGAGCAGTACTTC,CSARDVAEALSYEQYF
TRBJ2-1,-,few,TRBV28,TGTGCCAGCAGTTCATTCGGGTTAGTGGGTGAGCAGTTCTTC,CASSSFGLVGEQFF
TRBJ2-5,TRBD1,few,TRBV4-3,TGCGCCAGCAGCCAATTGGCAGGGGGCCAAGAGACCCAGTACTTC,CASSQLAGGQETQYF
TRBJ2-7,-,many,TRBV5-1,TGCGCCAGCAGCGACGGACCAGGGACAATGGAGCAGTACTTC,CASSDGPGTMEQYF
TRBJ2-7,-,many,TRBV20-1,TGCAGTGCTAACAGGGCCGGATACGAGCAGTACTTC,CSANRAGYEQYF
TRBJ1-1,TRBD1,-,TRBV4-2,TGTGCCAGCAGCCAAGAGTTATGGGGACAGAAGTATTCTGAAGCTTTCTTT,CASSQELWGQKYSEAFF
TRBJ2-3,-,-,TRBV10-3,TGTGCCATCAGTGACCCCCCCACAGATACGCAGTATTTT,CAISDPPTDTQYF
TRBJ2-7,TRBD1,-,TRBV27,TGTGCCAGCAGGCCCGGGACAGTTAACGAGCAGTACTTC,CASRPGTVNEQYF
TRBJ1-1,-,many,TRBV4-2,TGTGCCAGCAGCCCCCTCGCGGCAGGGTTGAGCACTGAAGCTTTCTTT,CASSPLAAGLSTEAFF
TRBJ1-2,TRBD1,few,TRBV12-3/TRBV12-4,TGTGCCAGCACAACAGGGGCCCGCTATGGCTACACCTTC,CASTTGARYGYTF
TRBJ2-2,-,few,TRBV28,TGTGCCAGCAGTTTAAGGGCAGCGGGCACCGGGGAGCTGTTTTTT,CASSLRAAGTGELFF
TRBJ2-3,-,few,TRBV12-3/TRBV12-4,TGTGCCAGCAGCCTTTTGGGGTCGCCAGATACGCAGTATTTT,CASSLLGSPDTQYF
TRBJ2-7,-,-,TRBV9,TGTGCCAGCAGCGTAGCAGGGAAATCCTACGAGCAGTACTTC,CASSVAGKSYEQYF
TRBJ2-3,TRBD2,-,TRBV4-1,TGCGCCAGCAGCCAAGGGTCCACTAGCGGGAGTGGAGATACGCAGTATTTT,CASSQGSTSGSGDTQYF
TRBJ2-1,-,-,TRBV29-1,TGCAGCGTTGAATGGGGAAGCTCCTACAATGAGCAGTTCTTC,CSVEWGSSYNEQFF
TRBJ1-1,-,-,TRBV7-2,TGTGCCAGCAGCTTAAAGTCGGGTCTGGAAGCTTTCTTT,CASSLKSGLEAFF
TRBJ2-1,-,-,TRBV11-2,TGTGCCAGCAGCCCCAAGGGCCCTTTCGACTTGGGGCCCCCCGGTGAGCAGTTCTTC,CASSPKGPFDLGPPGEQFF
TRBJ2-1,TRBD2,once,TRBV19,TGTGCCAGTAGTCTTTTAGCGGGAGGCGAATACAATGAGCAGTTCTTC,CASSLLAGGEYNEQFF
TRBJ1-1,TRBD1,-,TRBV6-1,TGTGCCAGCAGCCTCGACCAGGGGGCGATTAGTACTGAAGCTTTCTTT,CASSLDQGAISTEAFF
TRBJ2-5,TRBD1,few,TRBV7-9,TGTGCCAGCAGCTTACGGACAGGGCAAGAGACCCAGTACTTC,CASSLRTGQETQYF
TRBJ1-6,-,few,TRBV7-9,TGTGCCAGCAGCCCACAGGGCACGGCTTCACCCCTCCACTTT,CASSPQGTASPLHF
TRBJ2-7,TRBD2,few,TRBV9,TGTGCCAGCACGGCGGGAGGGCCCGGGGACGAGCAGTACTTC,CASTAGGPGDEQYF
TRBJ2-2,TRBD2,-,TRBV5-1,TGCGCCAGCAGCCCAGGGACTAGCGGGAGTCGCACCGGGGAGCTGTTTTTT,CASSPGTSGSRTGELFF
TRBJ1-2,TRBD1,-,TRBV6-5,TGTGCCAGCAGTTACCGTGCAGGGGGACTGGATGGCTACACCTTC,CASSYRAGGLDGYTF
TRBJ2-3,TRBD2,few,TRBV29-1,TGCAGCGCTGCTCTCGGGACTAGCGGGGCGGGTACGCAGTATTTT,CSAALGTSGAGTQYF
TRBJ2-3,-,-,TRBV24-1,TGTGCCACCAGTGCTTGCGGGGGCACAGATACGCAGTATTTT,CATSACGGTDTQYF
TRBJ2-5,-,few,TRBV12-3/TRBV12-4,TGTGCCAGCAGTTTAGACAAAGGGAGGCAAGAGACCCAGTACTTC,CASSLDKGRQETQYF
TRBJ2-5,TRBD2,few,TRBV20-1,TGCAGTGCTAGAGGGAGACTAGCTGGGGAGACCCAGTACTTC,CSARGRLAGETQYF
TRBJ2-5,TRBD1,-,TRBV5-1,TGCGCCAGCAGCTTACTACCCCCCGGGACAGTGGGGGTTAAGACCCAGTACTTC,CASSLLPPGTVGVKTQYF
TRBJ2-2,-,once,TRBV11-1,TGCGCCAGCAGCTTAATCTCGGCAGGGGTGAACACCGGGGAGCTGTTTTTT,CASSLISAGVNTGELFF
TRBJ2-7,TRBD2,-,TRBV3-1,TGTGCCAGCAGCCAAGACCTAGCGGGAGATGAGCAGTACTTC,CASSQDLAGDEQYF
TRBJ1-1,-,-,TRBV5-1,TGCGCCAGCAGTCCGAGCTCCTTGAACACTGAAGCTTTCTTT,CASSPSSLNTEAFF
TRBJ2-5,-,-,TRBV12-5,TGTGCTAGTAAGGGTTCGGTAGAGACCCAGTACTTC,CASKGSVETQYF
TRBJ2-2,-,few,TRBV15,TGTGCCACCAGCAGGTTGGGCGTCGGGTTCGGGACCGGGGAGCTGTTTTTT,CATSRLGVGFGTGELFF
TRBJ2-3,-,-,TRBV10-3,TGTGCCATCAGACAGGACTACATCACAGATACGCAGTATTTT,CAIRQDYITDTQYF
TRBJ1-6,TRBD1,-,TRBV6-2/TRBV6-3,TGTGCCAGCAGTTACTTGGGACAGGGGAATTCACCCCTCCACTTT,CASSYLGQGNSPLHF
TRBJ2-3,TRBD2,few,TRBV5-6,TGTGCCAGCAGCTTGGACCCGACAGCGGGGAAAAGCACAGATACGCAGTATTTT,CASSLDPTAGKSTDTQYF
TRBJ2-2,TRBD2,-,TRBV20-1,TGCAGTGCTAGAGAGGCTAGCGGGAGGGTAGGGGAGCTGTTTTTT,CSAREASGRVGELFF
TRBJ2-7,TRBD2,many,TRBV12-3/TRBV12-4,TGTGCCAGCAGCTCTAGCGGGGGGCCCTACGAGCAGTACTTC,CASSSSGGPYEQYF
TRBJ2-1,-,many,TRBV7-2,TGTGCCAGCAGCTCGAGCTCCTACAATGAGCAGTTCTTC,CASSSSSYNEQFF
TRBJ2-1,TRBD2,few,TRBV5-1,TGCGCCAGCAGCTTGGCTAGCGGCCACAATGAGCAGTTCTTC,CASSLASGHNEQFF
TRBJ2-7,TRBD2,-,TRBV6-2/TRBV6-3,TGTGCCAGTAGTTACTTCGGGGTAGCGGGGGCCTCCTACGAGCAGTACTTC,CASSYFGVAGASYEQYF
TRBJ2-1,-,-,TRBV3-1,TGTGCCAGCAGCCAAGGGGGAAAAGGTAAACCCTACAATGAGCAGTTCTTC,CASSQGGKGKPYNEQFF
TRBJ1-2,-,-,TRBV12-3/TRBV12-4,TGTGCCAGCAGCGCTGAACAGAGCCTAAACTATGGCTACACCTTC,CASSAEQSLNYGYTF
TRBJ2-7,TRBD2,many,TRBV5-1,TGCGCCAGCAGCTCGGAGACTAGCGGGAGTTACGAGCAGTACTTC,CASSSETSGSYEQYF
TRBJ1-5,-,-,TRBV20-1,TGCAGTGCTAGAGATTCAGCCGGGGGCGGCAATCAGCCCCAGCATTTT,CSARDSAGGGNQPQHF
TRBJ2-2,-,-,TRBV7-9,TGTGCCATCCAGCCAGGAGGCACCGGGGAGCTGTTTTTT,CAIQPGGTGELFF
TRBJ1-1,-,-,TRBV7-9,TGTGCCAGCAGCTCGGACACCCAAGCGGCTGAAGCTTTCTTT,CASSSDTQAAEAFF
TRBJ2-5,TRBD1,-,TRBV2,TGTACCAGCAGTTTAGGGGGCACCCTTTCAATCCAAGAGACCCAGTACTTC,CTSSLGGTLSIQETQYF
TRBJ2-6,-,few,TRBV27,TGTGCCAGCAGTTTACTTCGCACCTCTGGGGCCAACGTCCTGACTTTC,CASSLLRTSGANVLTF